One and the same sample provided the 27 T cell receptor beta chains below, sequenced in a study of identical twins. A single record per CDR3 protein comes from TCRdb applying MiXCR to the 5' RACE reads. The table records hundreds of thousands of distinct CDR3 sequences, approximately 9% of them present only once. These data were also filed under a second study, of yellow fever vaccine responses in identical twins.

The sequenced sample was PBMCs. The receptors were gathered from a young woman in good health.

This chain links TRBV3-1 with TRBJ1-1; no firm D call. The length of the CDR3 is 16 residues. Trimming removed 0 bases at V and 7 bases at J, with 18 bases between. The germline gives CDR1 LGHDT, CDR2 YNNKEL (reference sequence). CDR3 loop: CASSQEKLKDSSEAFF. Here the CDR3 DNA reads TGTGCCAGCAGCCAAGAAAAACTAAAAGATAGTAGTGAAGCTTTCTTT.

J is TRBJ2-7 and V is TRBV13; a possible D gene is TRBD2 (5 bases). CDR3 length: 13 amino acids. Per the germline V gene, CDR1 is PRHDT and CDR2 is FYEKMQ (reference sequence). The V end was cut by 10 bases, the J end by 0 bases, with 13 bases between. CDR3 nucleotide sequence: TGTGCCACCACGGGGTCTAGCTCCTACGAGCAGTACTTC. Amino acids: CATTGSSSYEQYF.

The CDR3 loop is CASSLGGGDYGYTF. The DNA of the CDR3 is TGTGCCAGCAGCTTAGGTGGGGGAGACTATGGCTACACCTTC. The chain links TRBV11-2 to TRBJ1-2, with D perhaps TRBD1 (5 bases). In germline, CDR1 is SGHAT, CDR2 FQNNGV. Trimming shortened V by 1 base and J by 3 bases, and 9 bases separated the two germline ends. This CDR3 contains 14 residues.

Remarks on this clonotype: This CDR3 fails to terminate in the conserved phenylalanine or tryptophan, so it likely reflects a read error. It is unclear where the CDR3 begins or ends on the DNA, so no DNA is shown, and the CDR3 is as TCRdb lists it. The chain recombines TRBV5-1 with TRBJ2-1; TRBD1 is the table's D call, not checked against the DNA. The length of the CDR3 is 13 amino acids, counting both ends. Germline V gene sequence: CDR1 SGHRS, CDR2 YFSETQ. The CDR3 region is CACSLRGAEDQFL.

This clonotype occurred many times. V gene TRBV6-2 or TRBV6-3 combines with J gene TRBJ2-2; the match to TRBD1 covers 10 bases. Germline loops: CDR1 MNHEY, CDR2 SVGEGT. V shed 4 bases, J shed 6 bases, and the junction held 8 bases outside the gene matches. This CDR3 region has 16 residues. The CDR3 DNA reads as TGTGCCAGCAGTTCCCGCCTAGGGACAGGGGCCGGGGAGCTGTTTTTT. This translates into CASSSRLGTGAGELFF.

This sequence joins TRBV20-1 and TRBJ2-1; D may be TRBD1 (8 bases). Germline lookup yields CDR1 DFQATT and CDR2 SNEGSKA (reference sequence). V gave up 2 bases and J gave up 3 bases, with 20 bases separating them. CDR3 length: 17 amino acids. Written as DNA, the CDR3 is TGCAGTGCTAGACCCAACAGGGGGGGTGGCAGCTACAATGAGCAGTTCTTC. Translated, it gives CSARPNRGGGSYNEQFF.

This clonotype has only a few counts. This chain joins TRBV12-3 or TRBV12-4 and TRBJ2-1; TRBD1 is a possible D gene (5 bases). Trimming stripped 3 bases from V and 8 bases from J, with 14 bases between. The CDR3 consists of 14 residues. The CDR3 loop is CASSLGPPGDEQFF. The CDR3 DNA reads as TGTGCCAGCAGTTTGGGGCCCCCTGGGGATGAGCAGTTCTTC.

This clonotype was observed a few times. The V and J genes are TRBV27 and TRBJ2-7; 8 nucleotides align to TRBD1. CDR3 length: 15 residues. Per germline, CDR1 MNHEY and CDR2 SMNVEV (reference sequence). Trimming took 5 bases from V and 4 from J; bases not matched to a gene: 10. The CDR3 sequence is CASSPRQGPWYEQYF. Here the CDR3 DNA reads TGTGCCAGCAGTCCTCGACAGGGGCCATGGTACGAGCAGTACTTC.

The chain recombines TRBV14 with TRBJ2-1; the D gene is possibly TRBD2 (6 bases). Trimming removed 0 bases from V and 2 bases from J, with 20 bases in between. The germline V gene encodes CDR1 SGHDN and CDR2 FVKESK. The CDR3 is made up of 19 amino acids. CDR3 bases: TGTGCCAGCAGCCAAGAAGTTTTGGGGCTAGCGCCCGCCTACAATGAGCAGTTCTTC. Translated, it gives CASSQEVLGLAPAYNEQFF.

This clonotype was observed a handful of times. The chain uses TRBV7-8 and TRBJ2-1; the match to TRBD2 covers 10 bases. The CDR3 loop spans 14 amino acids. Trimming at V came to 4 bases and at J to 9 bases, leaving 6 bases not matched to a gene. In germline, CDR1 is SGHVS, CDR2 FQNEAQ. This chain's CDR3 is CASSYLAGAGEQFF. CDR3 nucleotide sequence: TGTGCCAGCAGCTACCTAGCGGGAGCGGGTGAGCAGTTCTTC.

This chain links TRBV29-1 with TRBJ1-5; D ambiguous. The CDR3 covers 15 residues. CDR1 and CDR2 (germline): SQVTM, ANQGSEA. With 6 bases removed from V and 2 bases from J, the gap between germline ends came to 17 bases. CDR3 loop: CSVETAHRGNQPQHF. In DNA, the CDR3 is TGCAGCGTGGAAACGGCCCACCGGGGCAATCAGCCCCAGCATTTT.

The V and J genes are TRBV11-2 and TRBJ2-7; D may match TRBD1 or TRBD2 (6 bases each). Between the trimmed V and J ends, which lost 8 bases and 1 base, there was a span of 21 bases. Germline V gene lookup returns CDR1 SGHAT and CDR2 FQNNGV. The CDR3 consists of 16 residues. The CDR3 nucleotides are TGTGCCAGCCGCAAGATAAAGGGGGGTACATCCTACGAGCAGTACTTC. Translated, it gives CASRKIKGGTSYEQYF.

This clonotype was seen many times. The genes are TRBV5-1 and TRBJ2-1, with 7 bases fitting TRBD2. The length of the CDR3 is 14 residues. Germline values: CDR1 SGHRS, CDR2 YFSETQ. V shed 4 bases and J 10 bases; nucleotides not matched to a gene: 11. The CDR3 here is CASSPKTSLTEQFF. As DNA, the CDR3 is TGCGCCAGCAGCCCGAAGACTAGCCTTACAGAGCAGTTCTTC. Full variable domain (remainder filled in from reference TRBV5-1 and TRBJ2-1): KAGVTQTPRYLIKTRGQQVTLSCSPISGHRSVSWYQQTPGQGLQFLFEYFSETQRNKGNFPGRFSGRQFSNSRSEMNVSTLELGDSALYLCASSPKTSLTEQFFGPGTRLTVL.

CDR3 sequence reads: CASPSGKETQYF. The CDR3 DNA is TGTGCCAGCCCGTCGGGGAAAGAGACCCAGTACTTC. J is TRBJ2-5 and V is TRBV2, with D possibly matching TRBD2 (5 bases). V was trimmed by 8 bases and J by 3 bases, leaving 10 bases between them. The germline CDR1 and CDR2 sequences are SNHLY and FYNNEI. The length of the CDR3 is 12 residues.

The V call is TRBV27, the J call TRBJ2-5, with D perhaps TRBD1 (5 bases). CDR3 length equals 15 residues. Looked up from germline, CDR1 is MNHEY and CDR2 is SMNVEV (reference sequence). V was pared by 3 bases and J by 2 bases, with 13 bases between. The CDR3 loop is CASSFAKGWQETQYF. CDR3 bases: TGTGCCAGCAGTTTTGCCAAGGGGTGGCAAGAGACCCAGTACTTC.

This sequence joins TRBV7-9 and TRBJ2-7, with 11 positions matching TRBD2. The CDR3 spans 14 residues. The germline V gene encodes CDR1 SEHNR and CDR2 FQNEAQ (reference sequence). The CDR3 spells CDIDRTSGLDEQYF. The CDR3 nucleotides are TGTGACATCGATAGGACTAGCGGGTTAGATGAGCAGTACTTC.

This clonotype came up many times. The gene calls are TRBV20-1 and TRBJ2-2; D not certain. Germline lookup yields CDR1 DFQATT and CDR2 SNEGSKA (reference sequence). V lost 0 bases and J lost 7, with 9 bases in between. This CDR3 is 13 amino acids long. The CDR3 DNA sequence: TGCAGTGCTAGAGACGCCCTTGGCGGGGAGCTGTTTTTT. Protein sequence: CSARDALGGELFF.

This clonotype was found a few times. The rearrangement links TRBV12-3 or TRBV12-4 to TRBJ1-6; D remains ambiguous. The germline V and J ends were trimmed by 3 bases and 10 bases, with 13 bases remaining between them. This CDR3 comprises 14 residues. The CDR3 reads CASSLAGLGSPLHF. The CDR3 nucleotides read TGTGCCAGCAGTTTGGCGGGGTTAGGATCACCCCTCCACTTT.

This clonotype was detected ten times or more. The chain has TRBV12-3 or TRBV12-4 and TRBJ2-3; 10 bases align to TRBD1. The junction had 9 bases not matched to a gene; V was cut back by 5 bases and J by 4 bases. This CDR3 is 16 amino acids long. CDR3 amino acids: CASSNRDRGWADTQYF. The CDR3 DNA is TGTGCCAGCAGTAATAGGGACAGGGGATGGGCAGATACGCAGTATTTT.

This chain links TRBV7-3 with TRBJ2-5; 7 nucleotides match TRBD1. J lost 2 bases, V lost 0 bases, and 6 bases had no gene match. Germline V gene sequence: CDR1 SGHTA, CDR2 FQGTGA. The CDR3 runs 16 residues. CDR3: CASSLTGGDRQETQYF. In DNA form, the CDR3 reads TGTGCCAGCAGCTTAACGGGTGGGGACAGACAAGAGACCCAGTACTTC. The full variable domain, its missing parts supplied by reference TRBV7-3 and TRBJ2-5, is GAGVSQTPSNKVTEKGKYVELRCDPISGHTALYWYRQSLGQGPEFLIYFQGTGAADDSGLPNDRFFAVRPEGSVSTLKIQRTERGDSAVYLCASSLTGGDRQETQYFGPGTRLLVL.

This clonotype was detected many times. DNA of the CDR3: TGTGCCAGCAGTGTTGGCAGGGGTACCTACAATGAGCAGTTCTTC. It codes for CASSVGRGTYNEQFF. The chain employs TRBV6-4 and TRBJ2-1; D possibly corresponds to TRBD1 (6 bases). The ends were cut back, 4 bases at V and 2 bases at J, with 12 bases in the middle. Germline assignment: CDR1 MRHNA and CDR2 SNTAGT. The CDR3 spans 15 residues.

This chain links TRBV12-3 or TRBV12-4 with TRBJ1-3; TRBD1 might be the D (6 bases). CDR3 length equals 14 residues. V dropped 5 bases and J dropped 4 bases, with 12 bases sitting between them. CDR3 DNA sequence: TGTGCCAGCAGTGCCGGGACATCCGGAAACACCATATATTTT. It encodes CASSAGTSGNTIYF.

There are a few counts of this clonotype. This chain connects TRBV6-5 to TRBJ2-2; D is possibly TRBD1 (5 bases). The V gene lost 0 bases and the J gene lost 6 bases, with 11 bases spanning the gap. The germline V gene has CDR1 MNHEY and CDR2 SVGAGI. The CDR3 spans 15 residues. The DNA of the CDR3 is TGTGCCAGCAGTTACTCTCAGGGTGTCGCCGGGGAGCTGTTTTTT. Amino acids: CASSYSQGVAGELFF.

This chain joins TRBV28 and TRBJ2-7; D perhaps matches TRBD2 (5 bases). The germline CDR1 and CDR2 sequences are MDHEN and SYDVKM. V gave up 7 bases and J gave up 7 bases, with 14 bases separating them. This CDR3 has 12 residues. The CDR3 is CASNPEAGEQYF. CDR3 nucleotide sequence: TGTGCCAGCAATCCGGAGGCCGGGGAGCAGTACTTC. Variable domain in full (rest from reference TRBV28 and TRBJ2-7): DVKVTQSSRYLVKRTGEKVFLECVQDMDHENMFWYRQDPGLGLRLIYFSYDVKMKEKGDIPEGYSVSREKKERFSLILESASTNQTSMYLCASNPEAGEQYFGPGTRLTVT.

Many counts were recorded for this clonotype. The chain links TRBV20-1 to TRBJ2-7, with D possibly matching TRBD2 (6 bases). This CDR3 contains 13 residues. From germline, CDR1 is DFQATT and CDR2 SNEGSKA (reference sequence). Trimming shortened V by 7 bases and J by 2 bases, and 15 bases separated the two germline ends. The CDR3: CSVAGPTTYEQYF. The CDR3 DNA is TGCAGTGTCGCGGGACCGACCACCTACGAGCAGTACTTC.

The CDR3 loop reads CASSYYRERDEQYF. The CDR3 DNA reads as TGTGCCAGCAGTTATTATCGGGAGAGGGACGAGCAGTACTTC. The J gene is TRBJ2-7, the V gene TRBV6-2 or TRBV6-3; tentatively, D is TRBD2 (6 bases). The CDR3 runs to 14 residues. Between the trimmed V and J ends, which lost 3 bases and 5 bases, there was a span of 14 bases. Per germline, CDR1 MNHEY and CDR2 SVGEGT.

The chain links TRBV5-1 to TRBJ2-7; 9 bases match TRBD1. Germline assignment: CDR1 SGHRS and CDR2 YFSETQ. The CDR3 covers 17 residues. The V segment lost 5 bases and the J segment 4 bases; nucleotides outside the gene matches: 16. CDR3 residues: CASSKQPPTGGSYEQYF. For the CDR3, the DNA is TGCGCCAGCAGTAAACAACCCCCGACAGGGGGTTCTTACGAGCAGTACTTC.